These 32 T cell receptor beta chains share one sample of origin, sequenced in a study of lymphopenia after photon versus proton radiotherapy (dated by TCRdb to about 2019). Receptors were amplified or captured by the immunoSEQ multiplex PCR assay. TCRdb holds this immuneACCESS table with in-frame rearrangements only. Some clones are missing; in checked studies, unresolved V genes explain under half, and the rest has no known cause. For this sample the table gives fewer than 20,000 clones, of which 80% to 95% were detected only once. Clones ranked in the top ten supply around 1.7% of the sample. The material sequenced was peripheral blood, taken from a patient treated with photon-based radiotherapy. The receptors were gathered from a woman between 40 and 55 years old with cholangiocarcinoma.

The count of this clone is one. V and J are TRBV7-2 and TRBJ2-3; tentative D call: TRBD1 (6 bases). Trimming removed 7 bases from V and 2 bases from J, with 10 bases in between. The CDR3 has 13 amino acids. CDR1 is SGHTA and CDR2 is FQGNSA in the germline V gene. Written as DNA, the CDR3 is TGTGCCAGCACCGGGACATTCACAGATACGCAGTATTTT. Its translation: CASTGTFTDTQYF.

The chain is built from TRBV7-2 and TRBJ1-2; 9 bases fit TRBD1. This CDR3 region has 14 residues. Per germline, CDR1 SGHTA and CDR2 FQGNSA. After removal of 2 bases from V and 7 bases from J, the junction contained 5 bases not matched to a gene. CDR3 sequence: CASSLRGQGPGYTF. In nucleotides, the CDR3 is TGTGCCAGCAGCTTAAGGGGACAGGGTCCTGGCTACACCTTC.

CDR3: CASSFGVQETQYF. CDR3 DNA: TGTGCCAGCAGCTTCGGGGTCCAAGAGACCCAGTACTTC. The chain joins TRBV5-4 to TRBJ2-5, with D perhaps TRBD2 (5 bases). The CDR3 runs 13 residues. The V gene's germline CDR1 is SGHNT and CDR2 YYREEE (reference sequence). The V end was cut by 2 bases, the J end by 1 base, with 6 bases between.

In DNA, the CDR3 is TGTGCCAGTAGTGGGGGGGACCGCGAGGGCTACACCTTC. This sequence encodes CASSGGDREGYTF. The rearrangement uses TRBV19 and TRBJ1-2; D perhaps matches TRBD1 (5 bases). Germline CDR1 reads LNHDA; CDR2 reads SQIVND (reference sequence). Trimming stripped 5 bases from V and 8 bases from J, with 15 bases between. The CDR3 totals 13 residues. The whole variable domain, filled in from reference TRBV19 and TRBJ1-2, reads DGGITQSPKYLFRKEGQNVTLSCEQNLNHDAMYWYRQDPGQGLRLIYYSQIVNDFQKGDIAEGYSVSREKKESFPLTVTSAQKNPTAFYLCASSGGDREGYTFGSGTRLTVV.

The chain has TRBV28 and TRBJ2-1; D not resolved. This CDR3 is 10 amino acids long. The germline V and J ends were trimmed by 3 bases and 6 bases, with 0 bases remaining between them. Germline CDR1 is MDHEN and CDR2 is SYDVKM. CDR3 DNA: TGTGCCAGCAGTTTCAATGAGCAGTTCTTC. Its translation is CASSFNEQFF.

J is TRBJ1-1 and V is TRBV6-5, with 10 nucleotides matching TRBD1. V dropped 5 bases and J dropped 3; count of bases not matched to a gene: 3. Germline V gene data show CDR1 as MNHEY and CDR2 as SVGAGI. The CDR3 runs to 14 residues. In nucleotides, the CDR3 is TGTGCCAGCAGTACCGGGACAGGGGACACTGAAGCTTTCTTT. Its translation is CASSTGTGDTEAFF.

The chain combines TRBV19 with TRBJ1-4; D is perhaps TRBD1 (6 bases). CDR3 length: 15 residues. Germline V gene lookup returns CDR1 LNHDA and CDR2 SQIVND (reference sequence). V was cut by 4 bases and J by 0 bases, with 9 bases left in between. CDR3 in amino acids: CASSTGVATNEKLFF. The DNA for the CDR3 is TGTGCCAGTAGTACAGGGGTAGCAACTAATGAAAAACTGTTTTTT.

This chain links TRBV18 with TRBJ2-3; D may be TRBD1 (5 bases). Germline lookup yields CDR1 KGHSH and CDR2 LQKENI. The CDR3 length is 12 residues. V lost 3 bases and J 6 bases, leaving 7 bases between the germline ends. The CDR3 nucleotides read TGTGCCAGCTCACCCCGACAGGATACGCAGTATTTT. Translated, it gives CASSPRQDTQYF.

The chain carries TRBV6-6 and TRBJ1-2; the D is unclear. V gave up 10 bases and J gave up 1 base, with 10 bases separating them. The germline V gene encodes CDR1 MNHNY and CDR2 SVGAGI (reference sequence). The CDR3 extends over 12 amino acids. CDR3 amino acids: CATDDFNYGYTF. In DNA, the CDR3 is TGTGCCACCGATGATTTTAACTATGGCTACACCTTC.

This chain connects TRBV19 to TRBJ2-1, with 8 bases aligning to TRBD1. Germline-derived CDR1 and CDR2 are LNHDA and SQIVND (reference sequence). V lost 4 bases, J lost 3 bases, and 8 bases stayed unmatched. This CDR3 has 16 residues. The CDR3 loop reads CASSTRAGGLYNEQFF. The CDR3 DNA reads as TGTGCCAGTAGTACTAGGGCAGGGGGCCTCTACAATGAGCAGTTCTTC.

This rearrangement joins TRBV7-3 to TRBJ2-1, with TRBD2 matching 7 bases. This CDR3 spans 13 amino acids. The junction had 8 bases not matched to a gene; V was cut back by 5 bases and J by 10 bases. CDR1 is SGHTA, CDR2 FQGTGA, per germline. The CDR3 DNA reads as TGTGCCAGCAGCCTACTAGCGCTAGGGGAGCAGTTCTTC. Protein sequence: CASSLLALGEQFF.

The V and J genes are TRBV11-1 and TRBJ1-2, with D tentatively TRBD1 (6 bases). Germline CDR1 and CDR2: SGHAT and FQDESV (reference sequence). Between the trimmed V and J ends, which lost 4 bases and 6 bases, there was a span of 18 bases. The CDR3 runs to 15 residues. Here the CDR3 DNA reads TGTGCCAGCAGCTCCACAGGGCAGCTGAACCATGGCTACACCTTC. This codes for CASSSTGQLNHGYTF.

The V and J genes are TRBV6-1 and TRBJ1-1, with a tentative D call TRBD1 (5 bases). CDR3 size: 15 residues. CDR1 MNHNS and CDR2 SASEGT come from the germline V gene. The V and J ends lost 8 bases and 1 base respectively, with 17 bases between them. The CDR3 region is CASDGGSAGNTEAFF. Written as DNA, the CDR3 is TGTGCCAGCGACGGGGGATCTGCGGGGAACACTGAAGCTTTCTTT.

This sequence joins TRBV6-5 and TRBJ1-3; no reliable D call. The CDR3 totals 14 residues. V was clipped by 6 bases and J by 0 bases, with 9 bases between them. Germline V gene data show CDR1 as MNHEY and CDR2 as SVGAGI. The CDR3 loop reads CASRRGSSGNTIYF. CDR3 nucleotides: TGTGCCAGCAGGCGCGGTTCCTCTGGAAACACCATATATTTT.

The chain couples TRBV6-1 to TRBJ1-2; 7 nucleotides match TRBD1. Germline values: CDR1 MNHNS, CDR2 SASEGT. The CDR3 covers 12 residues. The trim removed 9 bases at V and 8 bases at J, leaving 9 bases unmatched. DNA for the CDR3: TGTGCCAGTTCTTTTGACAGGGTAGGCTACACCTTC. Amino acids: CASSFDRVGYTF.

The chain carries TRBV5-4 and TRBJ2-2; 15 positions agree with TRBD2. Germline values: CDR1 SGHNT, CDR2 YYREEE (reference sequence). The CDR3 spans 18 residues. The V and J ends lost 5 bases and 7 bases, in that order; junction bases with no gene match: 12. CDR3 nucleotide sequence: TGTGCCAGCAGTTTTGGACTAGCGGGGGGGCCCTCCGTCGGGGAGCTGTTTTTT. As protein: CASSFGLAGGPSVGELFF.

The chain has TRBV9 and TRBJ1-4, with TRBD1 matching over 7 bases. V shed 0 bases and J 7 bases; nucleotides not matched to a gene: 6. Germline lookup yields CDR1 SGDLS and CDR2 YYNGEE. This CDR3 comprises 15 residues. The CDR3 DNA sequence: TGTGCCAGCAGCGTAGGTGGAGGGGGCGTTGAAAAACTGTTTTTT. It translates to CASSVGGGGVEKLFF.

V gene TRBV18 combines with J gene TRBJ1-1; no clear D. Germline CDR1 KGHSH, CDR2 LQKENI. V lost 2 bases and J lost 3, with 10 bases in between. The CDR3 has 14 residues. The CDR3 DNA sequence: TGTGCCAGCTCACCATCGCCTGGGGACACTGAAGCTTTCTTT. Translation gives CASSPSPGDTEAFF.

The sample holds one count of this clone. V usage is TRBV5-1 and J usage is TRBJ2-3, with 7 bases identical to TRBD2. CDR3 length: 19 amino acids. Germline V gives CDR1 SGHRS, CDR2 YFSETQ. Unmatched junction bases numbered 13, after V lost 0 bases and J lost 0 bases. The CDR3, as DNA: TGCGCCAGCAGCTTGGCCGGTGGGGCTAGCGGTTTTAGCACAGATACGCAGTATTTT. Its protein is CASSLAGGASGFSTDTQYF.

The chain links TRBV19 to TRBJ1-2, with D unresolved. This CDR3 comprises 15 residues. Per germline, CDR1 LNHDA and CDR2 SQIVND (reference sequence). V lost 2 bases to trimming and J lost 8 bases, with 18 bases between them. This CDR3 is CASSIILQADGGYTF. Here the CDR3 DNA reads TGTGCCAGTAGTATAATCCTGCAGGCTGATGGCGGCTACACCTTC.

Turning to this clone: In the same sample, other DNA sequences code for this CDR3. The chain has TRBV9 and TRBJ2-7; 7 bases agree with TRBD2. The CDR3 runs to 13 residues. Germline V gene lookup returns CDR1 SGDLS and CDR2 YYNGEE. The CDR3 loop is CASSGTSSYEQYF. The CDR3, as DNA: TGTGCTTCCAGCGGGACCAGCTCCTACGAGCAGTACTTC.

This clone was picked up one time. The chain uses TRBV19 and TRBJ1-1; D gene unclear. Germline values: CDR1 LNHDA, CDR2 SQIVND (reference sequence). The V and J ends lost 7 bases and 6 bases respectively, with 15 bases between them. The CDR3 covers 13 residues. The CDR3 DNA reads as TGTGCCAGTACCGGTGCAGGATCCCCTGAAGCTTTCTTT. It encodes CASTGAGSPEAFF.

The rearrangement links TRBV28 to TRBJ2-1, with D perhaps matching TRBD2 (6 bases). V was shortened by 3 bases and J by 0 bases, with 15 bases between the two germline ends. The CDR3 runs to 17 residues. Germline CDR1 MDHEN, CDR2 SYDVKM. The CDR3 reads CASSFAVRRVSYNEQFF. CDR3 sequence (DNA): TGTGCCAGCAGTTTCGCCGTTAGGAGGGTCTCCTACAATGAGCAGTTCTTC.

This chain joins TRBV7-2 and TRBJ1-1; D remains ambiguous. The CDR3 length is 14 residues. CDR1 is SGHTA and CDR2 is FQGNSA in the germline V gene. V was trimmed by 5 bases and J by 1 base, leaving 11 bases between them. The CDR3 here is CASSPGGSNTEAFF. In nucleotides, the CDR3 is TGTGCCAGCAGCCCAGGAGGGTCGAACACTGAAGCTTTCTTT.

This chain links TRBV19 with TRBJ2-7; D is possibly TRBD1 (6 bases). Trimming took off 0 bases at V and 0 bases at J, with 9 bases between the two ends. The CDR3 is made up of 15 amino acids. The germline gives CDR1 LNHDA, CDR2 SQIVND (reference sequence). CDR3 amino acids: CASSIDGQSSYEQYF. The CDR3 nucleotides read TGTGCCAGTAGTATAGATGGACAGAGCTCCTACGAGCAGTACTTC. The full variable domain, rest sourced from reference TRBV19 and TRBJ2-7, is DGGITQSPKYLFRKEGQNVTLSCEQNLNHDAMYWYRQDPGQGLRLIYYSQIVNDFQKGDIAEGYSVSREKKESFPLTVTSAQKNPTAFYLCASSIDGQSSYEQYFGPGTRLTVT.

The chain uses TRBV11-1 and TRBJ2-7, with D possibly being TRBD1 (6 bases). Germline V gene data show CDR1 as SGHAT and CDR2 as FQDESV (reference sequence). This CDR3 is 14 amino acids long. The V and J ends lost 2 bases and 4 bases respectively, with 12 bases between them. The CDR3 is CASSLPGQTYEQYF. CDR3 nucleotides: TGTGCCAGCAGCTTACCTGGACAGACTTACGAGCAGTACTTC.

This chain connects TRBV27 to TRBJ1-1; no clear D gene. CDR3 size: 13 residues. Germline V gene data show CDR1 as MNHEY and CDR2 as SMNVEV (reference sequence). Trimming took 2 bases from V and 2 from J, leaving 6 bases between them. CDR3 amino acids: CASSLGFNTEAFF. The DNA of the CDR3 is TGTGCCAGCAGTTTAGGGTTCAACACTGAAGCTTTCTTT.

The chain employs TRBV11-2 and TRBJ1-5; TRBD1 agrees at 9 bases. The germline CDR1 and CDR2 sequences are SGHAT and FQNNGV. With V trimmed by 0 bases and J by 5 bases, 2 bases remained unmatched. The CDR3 covers 15 residues. This CDR3 is CASSLEGQGHQPQHF. DNA for the CDR3: TGTGCCAGCAGCTTAGAGGGACAGGGTCATCAGCCCCAGCATTTT. Full variable domain (remainder filled in from reference TRBV11-2 and TRBJ1-5): EAGVAQSPRYKIIEKRQSVAFWCNPISGHATLYWYQQILGQGPKLLIQFQNNGVVDDSQLPKDRFSAERLKGVDSTLKIQPAKLEDSAVYLCASSLEGQGHQPQHFGDGTRLSIL.

The chain uses TRBV7-2 and TRBJ2-2, with a weak D call TRBD2 (7 bases). V gave up 4 bases and J gave up 6 bases, with 18 bases separating them. The CDR3 runs to 16 residues. Germline V gene sequence: CDR1 SGHTA, CDR2 FQGNSA. CDR3 residues: CASSSRGGISAGELFF. The DNA of the CDR3 is TGTGCCAGCAGCTCGAGGGGGGGAATTAGCGCCGGGGAGCTGTTTTTT.

The V and J genes are TRBV9 and TRBJ1-2; a possible D gene is TRBD1 (5 bases). V shed 4 bases and J shed 8 bases, with 18 bases lying between them. The CDR3 spans 14 residues. Germline loops: CDR1 SGDLS, CDR2 YYNGEE. DNA for the CDR3: TGTGCCAGCAGCACGGGACGATCCGGTTGGGGCTACACCTTC. It yields the protein CASSTGRSGWGYTF.

The chain employs TRBV18 and TRBJ2-5; D not resolved. The CDR3 spans 12 residues. Germline CDR1 and CDR2: KGHSH and LQKENI. The V end lost 2 bases, the J end lost 4 bases, and 5 bases lay between the germline ends. CDR3 sequence (DNA): TGTGCCAGCTCACCATTAGGAGAGACCCAGTACTTC. It translates to CASSPLGETQYF.

The V and J genes are TRBV7-3 and TRBJ1-6; D is unclear. CDR3 length equals 14 residues. The germline gives CDR1 SGHTA, CDR2 FQGTGA. The germline V and J ends were trimmed by 2 bases and 7 bases, with 9 bases remaining between them. The CDR3 loop is CASSLGGYNSPLHF. The DNA for the CDR3 is TGTGCCAGCAGCTTAGGAGGGTACAATTCACCCCTCCACTTT.